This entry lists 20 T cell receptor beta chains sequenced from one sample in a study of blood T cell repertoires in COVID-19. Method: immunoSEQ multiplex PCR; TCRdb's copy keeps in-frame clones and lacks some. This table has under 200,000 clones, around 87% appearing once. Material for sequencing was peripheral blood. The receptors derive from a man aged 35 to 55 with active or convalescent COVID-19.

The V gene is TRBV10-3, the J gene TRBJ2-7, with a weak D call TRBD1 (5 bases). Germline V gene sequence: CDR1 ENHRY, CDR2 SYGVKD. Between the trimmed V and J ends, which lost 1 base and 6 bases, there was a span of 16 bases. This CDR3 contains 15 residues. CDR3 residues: CAISELTPGLREQYF. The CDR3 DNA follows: TGTGCCATCAGTGAGTTAACACCAGGGCTCCGCGAGCAGTACTTC.

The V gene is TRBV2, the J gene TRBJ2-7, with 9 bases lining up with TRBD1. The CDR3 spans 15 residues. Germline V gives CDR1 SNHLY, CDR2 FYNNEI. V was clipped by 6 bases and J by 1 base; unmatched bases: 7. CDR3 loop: CASSTTGTGSYEQYF. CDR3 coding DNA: TGTGCCAGCAGCACCACCGGGACAGGGTCCTACGAGCAGTACTTC. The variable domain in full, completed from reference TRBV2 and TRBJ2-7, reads EPEVTQTPSHQVTQMGQEVILRCVPISNHLYFYWYRQILGQKVEFLVSFYNNEISEKSEIFDDQFSVERPDGSNFTLKIRSTKLEDSAMYFCASSTTGTGSYEQYFGPGTRLTVT.

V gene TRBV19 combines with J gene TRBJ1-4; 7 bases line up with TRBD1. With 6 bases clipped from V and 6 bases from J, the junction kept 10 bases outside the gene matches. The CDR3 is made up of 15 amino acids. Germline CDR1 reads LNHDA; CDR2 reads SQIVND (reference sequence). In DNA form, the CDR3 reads TGTGCCAGTAGCCGACGGAAGGGGGCTGATGAAAAACTGTTTTTT. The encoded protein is CASSRRKGADEKLFF.

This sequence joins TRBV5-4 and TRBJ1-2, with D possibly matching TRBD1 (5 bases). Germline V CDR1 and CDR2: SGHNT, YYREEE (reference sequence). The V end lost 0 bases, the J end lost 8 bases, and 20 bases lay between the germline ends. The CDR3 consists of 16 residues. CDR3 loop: CASSLEYLGTKSGYTF. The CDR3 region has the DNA TGTGCCAGCAGCTTGGAGTATCTGGGGACTAAGTCGGGCTACACCTTC. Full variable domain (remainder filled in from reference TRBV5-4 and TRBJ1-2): ETGVTQSPTHLIKTRGQQVTLRCSSQSGHNTVSWYQQALGQGPQFIFQYYREEENGRGNFPPRFSGLQFPNYSSELNVNALELDDSALYLCASSLEYLGTKSGYTFGSGTRLTVV.

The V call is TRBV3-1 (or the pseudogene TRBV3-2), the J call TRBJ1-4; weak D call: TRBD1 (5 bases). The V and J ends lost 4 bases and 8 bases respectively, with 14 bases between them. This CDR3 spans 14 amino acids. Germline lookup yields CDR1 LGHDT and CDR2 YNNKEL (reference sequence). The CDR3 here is CASSPSGAGEKLFF. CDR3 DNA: TGTGCCAGCAGCCCCAGCGGGGCCGGCGAAAAACTGTTTTTT.

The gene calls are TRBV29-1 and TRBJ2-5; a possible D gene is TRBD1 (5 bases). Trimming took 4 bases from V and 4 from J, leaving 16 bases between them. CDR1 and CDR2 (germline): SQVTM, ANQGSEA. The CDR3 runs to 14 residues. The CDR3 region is CSVAGFTPPETQYF. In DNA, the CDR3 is TGCAGCGTTGCAGGGTTTACTCCCCCAGAGACCCAGTACTTC.

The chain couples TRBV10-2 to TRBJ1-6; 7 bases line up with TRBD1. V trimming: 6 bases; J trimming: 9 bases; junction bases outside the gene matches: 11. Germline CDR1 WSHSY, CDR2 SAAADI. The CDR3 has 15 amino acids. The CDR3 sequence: CASSPGQSLGSPLHF. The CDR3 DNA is TGCGCCAGCAGCCCGGGACAGTCTTTGGGTTCACCCCTCCACTTT.

CDR3 region: CASRRTGVAEAFF. The CDR3 bases are TGTGCCAGCAGAAGGACAGGGGTCGCTGAAGCTTTCTTT. The rearrangement links TRBV6-5 to TRBJ1-1, with 9 bases aligning to TRBD1. Germline trimming cut 6 bases from V and 6 bases from J; bases unmatched to any gene: 5. The CDR3 covers 13 residues. CDR1 is MNHEY and CDR2 is SVGAGI in the germline V gene.

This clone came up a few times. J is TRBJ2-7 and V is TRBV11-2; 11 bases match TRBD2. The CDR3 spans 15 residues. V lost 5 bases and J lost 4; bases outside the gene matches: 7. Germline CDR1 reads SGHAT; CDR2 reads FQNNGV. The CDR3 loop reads CASSPRLAGSYEQYF. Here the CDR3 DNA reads TGTGCCAGCAGCCCACGACTAGCGGGGAGTTACGAGCAGTACTTC.

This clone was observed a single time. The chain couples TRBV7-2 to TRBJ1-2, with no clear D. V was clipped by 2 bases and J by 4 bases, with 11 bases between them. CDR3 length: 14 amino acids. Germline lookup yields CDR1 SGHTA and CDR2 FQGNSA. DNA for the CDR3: TGTGCCAGCAGCTTATCGGAGGGCGGCTATGGCTACACCTTC. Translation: CASSLSEGGYGYTF.

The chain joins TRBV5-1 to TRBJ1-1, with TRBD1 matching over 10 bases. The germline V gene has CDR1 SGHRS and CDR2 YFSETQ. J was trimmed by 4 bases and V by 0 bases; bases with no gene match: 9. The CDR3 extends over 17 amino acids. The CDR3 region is CASSLAPMDRGGTEAFF. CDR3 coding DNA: TGCGCCAGCAGCTTGGCACCCATGGACAGGGGGGGCACTGAAGCTTTCTTT.

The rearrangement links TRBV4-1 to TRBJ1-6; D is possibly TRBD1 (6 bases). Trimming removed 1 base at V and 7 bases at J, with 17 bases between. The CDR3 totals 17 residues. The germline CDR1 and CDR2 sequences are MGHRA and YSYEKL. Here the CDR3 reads CASSQVASTGINSPLHF. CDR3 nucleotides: TGCGCCAGCAGCCAAGTCGCTTCCACAGGGATAAATTCACCCCTCCACTTT.

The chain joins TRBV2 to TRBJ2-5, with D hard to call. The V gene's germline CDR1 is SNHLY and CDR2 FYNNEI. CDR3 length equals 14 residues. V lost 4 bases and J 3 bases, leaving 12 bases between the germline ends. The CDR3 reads CASSAEVHEETQYF. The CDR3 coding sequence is TGTGCCAGCAGTGCCGAGGTTCACGAAGAGACCCAGTACTTC.

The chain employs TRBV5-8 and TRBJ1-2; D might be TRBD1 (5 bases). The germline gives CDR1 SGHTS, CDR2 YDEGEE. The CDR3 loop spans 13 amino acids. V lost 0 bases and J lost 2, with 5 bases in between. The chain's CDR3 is CASSLGQNYGYTF. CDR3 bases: TGTGCCAGCAGCTTGGGACAGAACTATGGCTACACCTTC. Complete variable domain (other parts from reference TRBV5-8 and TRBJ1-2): EAGVTQSPTHLIKTRGQQATLRCSPISGHTSVYWYQQALGLGLQFLLWYDEGEERNRGNFPPRFSGRQFPNYSSELNVNALELEDSALYLCASSLGQNYGYTFGSGTRLTVV.

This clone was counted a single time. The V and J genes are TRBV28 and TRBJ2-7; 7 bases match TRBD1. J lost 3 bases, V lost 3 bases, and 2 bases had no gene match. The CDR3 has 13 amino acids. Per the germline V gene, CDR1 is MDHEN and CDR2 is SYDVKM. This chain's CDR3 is CASSFWTGYEQYF. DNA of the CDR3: TGTGCCAGCAGTTTCTGGACAGGCTACGAGCAGTACTTC.

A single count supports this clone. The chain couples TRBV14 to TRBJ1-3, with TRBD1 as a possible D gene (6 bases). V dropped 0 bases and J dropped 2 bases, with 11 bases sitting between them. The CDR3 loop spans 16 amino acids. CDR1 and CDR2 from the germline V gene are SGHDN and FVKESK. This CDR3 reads CASSQDPGAAGNTIYF. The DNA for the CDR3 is TGTGCCAGCAGCCAAGATCCAGGGGCGGCTGGAAACACCATATATTTT.

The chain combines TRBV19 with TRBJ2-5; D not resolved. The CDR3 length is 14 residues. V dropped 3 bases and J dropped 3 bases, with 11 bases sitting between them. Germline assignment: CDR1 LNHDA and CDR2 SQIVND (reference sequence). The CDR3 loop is CASSIGPLKETQYF. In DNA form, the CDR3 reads TGTGCCAGTAGTATCGGTCCTTTAAAAGAGACCCAGTACTTC.

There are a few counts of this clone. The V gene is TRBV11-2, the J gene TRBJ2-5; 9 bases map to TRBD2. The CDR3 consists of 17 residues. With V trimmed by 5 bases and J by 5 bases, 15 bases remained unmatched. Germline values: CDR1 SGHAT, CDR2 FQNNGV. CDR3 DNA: TGTGCCAGCAGCCGAGAAGTCGCTAGCGGGGTGATGGAGACCCAGTACTTC. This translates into CASSREVASGVMETQYF.

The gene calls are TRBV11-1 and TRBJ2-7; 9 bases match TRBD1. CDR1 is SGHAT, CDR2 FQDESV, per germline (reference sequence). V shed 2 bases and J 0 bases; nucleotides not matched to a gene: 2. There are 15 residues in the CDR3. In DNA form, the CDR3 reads TGTGCCAGCAGCTTATTGGGACAGGGCTCCTACGAGCAGTACTTC. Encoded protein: CASSLLGQGSYEQYF.

The CDR3, as DNA: TGTGCCAGCAGGTCAGGGGGCCCTTACAATGAGCAGTTCTTC. Translating it yields CASRSGGPYNEQFF. The chain has TRBV7-9 and TRBJ2-1; 8 nucleotides align to TRBD1. This CDR3 region has 14 residues. Germline V gives CDR1 SEHNR, CDR2 FQNEAQ (reference sequence). J gave up 4 bases and V 6 bases, and 5 bases lay outside the gene matches. Supplemented by reference TRBV7-9 and TRBJ2-1, the full variable domain reads DTGVSQNPRHKITKRGQNVTFRCDPISEHNRLYWYRQTLGQGPEFLTYFQNEAQLEKSRLLSDRFSAERPKGSFSTLEIQRTEQGDSAMYLCASRSGGPYNEQFFGPGTRLTVL.